This T cell receptor beta chain is from a study of control samples from healthy donors and cancer patients. Profiled with immunoSEQ multiplex PCR; TCRdb holds only in-frame clones, not every one. The sample has about 110,000 clones, over 75% seen once. V was shortened by 0 bases and J by 4 bases, with 12 bases between the two germline ends. Germline values: CDR1 SGHRS, CDR2 YFSETQ. The CDR3 contains 15 residues. The J gene is TRBJ2-3, the V gene TRBV5-1; tentative D call: TRBD2 (5 bases). Sequencing was carried out using blood. The TCR was taken from a human donor in good health. The donor label of this sample is uncertain. This chain's CDR3 is CASSLDPGSADTQYF. The CDR3 DNA sequence: TGCGCCAGCAGCTTGGATCCGGGAAGCGCAGATACGCAGTATTTT.